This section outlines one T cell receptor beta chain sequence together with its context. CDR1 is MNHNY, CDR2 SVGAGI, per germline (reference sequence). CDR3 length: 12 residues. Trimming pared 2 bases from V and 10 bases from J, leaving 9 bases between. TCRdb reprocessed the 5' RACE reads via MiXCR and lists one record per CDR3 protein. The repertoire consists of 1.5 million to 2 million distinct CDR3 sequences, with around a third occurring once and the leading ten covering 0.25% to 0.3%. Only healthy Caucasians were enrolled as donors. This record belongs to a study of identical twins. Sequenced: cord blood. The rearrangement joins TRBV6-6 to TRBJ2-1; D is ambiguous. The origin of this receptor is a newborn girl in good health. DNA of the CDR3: TGTGCCAGCAGTTACGGCAGCTACGAGCAGTTCTTC. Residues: CASSYGSYEQFF.